A single sample is the source of the 20 T cell receptor beta chains below, sequenced in a study of CD8+CD57+ T cells in acquired aplastic anemia. TCR beta VDJ and CDR3 were profiled, and genomic DNA was the template. TCRdb recomputed calls from the reads with MiXCR, one row per CDR3 protein. The repertoire consists of under 200,000 distinct CDR3 sequences, with roughly 45% occurring once and the leading ten covering 0.8% to 1.1%. Sequenced sample: sorted CD4+, CD8+, or CD8+CD57+ T cells (not recorded which) from PBMCs. These receptors originate from a human donor in good health.

In this sample, this clonotype turned up many times. The rearrangement joins TRBV20-1 to TRBJ1-5; tentative D call: TRBD1 (5 bases). Germline CDR1 and CDR2: DFQATT and SNEGSKA (reference sequence). The CDR3 has 13 residues. Trimming took 6 bases from V and 4 from J, leaving 13 bases between them. Here the CDR3 reads CSARAAGNQPQHF. The DNA for the CDR3 is TGCAGTGCCAGGGCTGCGGGGAATCAGCCCCAGCATTTT.

The V call is TRBV10-3, the J call TRBJ1-1; TRBD1 is a possible D gene (6 bases). The germline V and J ends were trimmed by 3 bases and 8 bases, with 19 bases remaining between them. Germline values: CDR1 ENHRY, CDR2 SYGVKD. This CDR3 has 15 amino acids. The CDR3 nucleotides read TGTGCCATCAGTGACAGGGGACCGCCCAGCGTGGAAGCTTTCTTT. This codes for CAISDRGPPSVEAFF.

Ten or more counts support this clonotype. The V gene is TRBV7-9, the J gene TRBJ2-3; 7 nucleotides match TRBD1. The CDR3 is made up of 14 amino acids. Trimming at V came to 5 bases and at J to 7 bases, leaving 9 bases not matched to a gene. Germline V gene lookup returns CDR1 SEHNR and CDR2 FQNEAQ (reference sequence). The CDR3 region has the DNA TGTGCCAGCAGCCTAGACACACAGGGGAATACGCAGTATTTT. It encodes CASSLDTQGNTQYF.

This clonotype has only a few counts. The rearrangement links TRBV30 to TRBJ2-5; D unresolved. The germline V gene encodes CDR1 GTSNPN and CDR2 SVGIG (reference sequence). Trimming pared 4 bases from V and 1 base from J, leaving 28 bases between. The CDR3 has 19 residues. The CDR3 region has the DNA TGTGCCTGGATGAGTCTGGACCCCTGGATCCCTGTGGGCCAAGAGACCCAGTACTTC. This codes for CAWMSLDPWIPVGQETQYF.

This clonotype has at least ten counts. This chain uses TRBV19 with TRBJ1-1; 7 nucleotides align to TRBD1. The germline gives CDR1 LNHDA, CDR2 SQIVND (reference sequence). V lost 3 bases, J lost 0 bases, and 1 base stayed unmatched. CDR3 length equals 14 residues. As DNA, the CDR3 is TGTGCCAGTAGTATGGGACAGCTGAACACTGAAGCTTTCTTT. Its translation: CASSMGQLNTEAFF.

Only a few counts were recorded for this clonotype. The J gene is TRBJ2-3, the V gene TRBV18, with 7 bases matching TRBD1. After removal of 1 base from V and 2 bases from J, the junction contained 3 bases not matched to a gene. CDR3 length equals 15 residues. The germline V gene has CDR1 KGHSH and CDR2 LQKENI. In DNA, the CDR3 is TGTGCCAGCTCACCACACAGGGGATACACAGATACGCAGTATTTT. Translating it yields CASSPHRGYTDTQYF.

The genes are TRBV12-3 or TRBV12-4 and TRBJ1-5, with D unresolved. The V end was cut by 2 bases, the J end by 6 bases, with 11 bases between. The CDR3 is 14 residues long. The CDR3 region has the DNA TGTGCCAGCAGTTTAATTTCTACCTCTCAGCCCCAGCATTTT. Translated: CASSLISTSQPQHF.

This clonotype was observed many times. The V call is TRBV20-1, the J call TRBJ1-3, with TRBD1 identical over 7 bases. Germline CDR1 reads DFQATT; CDR2 reads SNEGSKA (reference sequence). The CDR3 contains 15 residues. V shed 6 bases, J shed 4 bases, and the junction held 12 bases outside the gene matches. The CDR3 loop is CSANGQASSGNTIYF. For the CDR3, the DNA is TGCAGTGCGAACGGACAGGCAAGTTCAGGAAACACCATATATTTT.

This clonotype was recorded many times. The chain joins TRBV4-1 to TRBJ2-3; 7 nucleotides agree with TRBD2. The CDR3 loop spans 16 amino acids. In germline, CDR1 is MGHRA, CDR2 YSYEKL. Germline trimming cut 5 bases from V and 1 base from J; bases unmatched to any gene: 9. The CDR3 here is CASSTPREVGTDTQYF. CDR3 nucleotides: TGCGCCAGCAGCACTCCCCGGGAGGTGGGCACAGATACGCAGTATTTT.

This clonotype has at least ten counts. This sequence joins TRBV30 and TRBJ2-7; D is unclear. CDR1 and CDR2 (germline): GTSNPN, SVGIG (reference sequence). Trimming pared 5 bases from V and 0 bases from J, leaving 8 bases between. This CDR3 contains 12 residues. The CDR3 reads CAWDGNSYEQYF. DNA for the CDR3: TGTGCCTGGGACGGTAACTCCTACGAGCAGTACTTC.

The chain has TRBV20-1 and TRBJ2-2; 13 bases map to TRBD2. CDR1 and CDR2 from the germline V gene are DFQATT and SNEGSKA (reference sequence). V lost 0 bases, J lost 3 bases, and 7 bases stayed unmatched. The CDR3 has 18 residues. The CDR3 DNA reads as TGCAGTGCTAGAGATTCGACTAGCGGGGGGTATGACACCGGGGAGCTGTTTTTT. This gives the protein CSARDSTSGGYDTGELFF.

This clonotype was seen more than once but under ten times. The CDR3 nucleotides are TGCAGTGCTAGAGCGCGACGTGCGGGGGCCTCCTCCTACGAGCAGTACTTC. It specifies CSARARRAGASSYEQYF. This chain joins TRBV20-1 and TRBJ2-7, with a tentative D call TRBD2 (7 bases). The CDR3 is 17 residues long. CDR1 DFQATT and CDR2 SNEGSKA come from the germline V gene (reference sequence). The V and J ends lost 1 base and 0 bases respectively, with 19 bases between them.

The CDR3 is CASSTVGYLGKSGPSYEQYF. The CDR3 DNA follows: TGTGCCAGCAGTACCGTTGGGTATTTGGGAAAATCGGGACCTTCCTACGAGCAGTACTTC. The V gene is TRBV28, the J gene TRBJ2-7; D may correspond to TRBD1 or TRBD2 (5 bases each). Trimming pared 5 bases from V and 1 base from J, leaving 30 bases between. The CDR3 is made up of 20 amino acids. Germline assignment: CDR1 MDHEN and CDR2 SYDVKM.

The chain joins TRBV19 to TRBJ2-5, with 7 positions matching TRBD1. Per germline, CDR1 LNHDA and CDR2 SQIVND (reference sequence). The CDR3 totals 14 residues. The trim removed 4 bases at V and 2 bases at J, leaving 4 bases unmatched. Written as DNA, the CDR3 is TGTGCCAGTAGTAAACAGGGGTGGCAAGAGACCCAGTACTTC. The encoded protein is CASSKQGWQETQYF.

The rearrangement joins TRBV2 to TRBJ2-6; the D gene is possibly TRBD1 (7 bases). Deletions cut 4 bases from V and 17 bases from J, with 15 bases between. The CDR3 runs 12 residues. Germline-derived CDR1 and CDR2 are SNHLY and FYNNEI. The CDR3 bases are TGTGCCAGCAGTGCGGAGGGGGCAGTGGTGACTTTC. Translated: CASSAEGAVVTF.

This sequence joins TRBV11-2 and TRBJ2-1; 11 nucleotides line up with TRBD2. V gave up 2 bases and J gave up 10 bases; unmatched junction bases: 4. Germline CDR1 and CDR2: SGHAT and FQNNGV. CDR3 length equals 14 residues. The CDR3 spells CASSLRLAGYEQFF. As DNA, the CDR3 is TGTGCCAGCAGCTTACGACTAGCGGGGTACGAGCAGTTCTTC.

This clonotype has a count of ten or more. The genes are TRBV20-1 and TRBJ2-2; 11 positions agree with TRBD2. CDR1 and CDR2 from the germline V gene are DFQATT and SNEGSKA (reference sequence). There are 19 residues in the CDR3. The junction had 13 bases not matched to a gene; V was cut back by 3 bases and J by 1 base. The CDR3 coding sequence is TGCAGTGCTAGGCGTATACCCAAGGGACTAGCGGAGAACACCGGGGAGCTGTTTTTT. As protein: CSARRIPKGLAENTGELFF.

Many counts were recorded for this clonotype. The J gene is TRBJ2-7, the V gene TRBV20-1, with 9 bases identical to TRBD2. CDR3 length: 15 amino acids. The ends lost 4 bases at V and 2 bases at J; junction bases unmatched: 9. Germline V gene data show CDR1 as DFQATT and CDR2 as SNEGSKA (reference sequence). DNA for the CDR3: TGCAGTGCTAAGCCAAGGCTAGCGGGGACCTACGAGCAGTACTTC. This translates into CSAKPRLAGTYEQYF.

This clonotype was seen at least ten times. This chain connects TRBV19 to TRBJ1-2; 9 nucleotides agree with TRBD1. Germline CDR1 and CDR2: LNHDA and SQIVND (reference sequence). The CDR3 runs to 15 residues. With V trimmed by 8 bases and J by 3 bases, 10 bases remained unmatched. The CDR3 nucleotides are TGTGCCAGTGGTAGCGCGGGACAGGGAGACTATGGCTACACCTTC. As protein: CASGSAGQGDYGYTF.

This clonotype was recorded many times. This chain connects TRBV6-1 to TRBJ2-7, with 7 bases lining up with TRBD2. CDR3 size: 15 residues. Germline lookup yields CDR1 MNHNS and CDR2 SASEGT. J gave up 0 bases and V 6 bases, and 8 bases lay outside the gene matches. CDR3 sequence: CASRFLADSSYEQYF. The CDR3, as DNA: TGTGCCAGCAGATTTCTAGCGGATAGCTCCTACGAGCAGTACTTC.